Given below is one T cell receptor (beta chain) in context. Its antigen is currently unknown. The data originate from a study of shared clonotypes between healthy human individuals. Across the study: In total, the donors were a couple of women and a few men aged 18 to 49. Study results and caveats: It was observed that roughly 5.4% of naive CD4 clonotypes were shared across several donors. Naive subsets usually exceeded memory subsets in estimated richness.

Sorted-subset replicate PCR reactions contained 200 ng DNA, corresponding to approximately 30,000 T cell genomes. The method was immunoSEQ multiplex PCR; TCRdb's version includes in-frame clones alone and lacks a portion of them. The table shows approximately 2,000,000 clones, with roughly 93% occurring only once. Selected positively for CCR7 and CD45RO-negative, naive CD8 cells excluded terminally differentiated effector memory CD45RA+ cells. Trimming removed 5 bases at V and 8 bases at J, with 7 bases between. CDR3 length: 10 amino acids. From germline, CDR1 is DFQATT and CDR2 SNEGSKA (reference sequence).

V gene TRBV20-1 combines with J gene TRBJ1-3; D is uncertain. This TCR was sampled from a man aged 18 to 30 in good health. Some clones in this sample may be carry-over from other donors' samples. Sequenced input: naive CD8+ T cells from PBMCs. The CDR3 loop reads CSALRDTIYF. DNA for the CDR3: TGCAGTGCTCTTCGAGACACCATATATTTT.